This TCR beta chain was sequenced during a study of blood T cell repertoires in COVID-19. About the research overall: PBMCs, B-cell-depleted T cells, or T cells were the source of the cDNA or gDNA that made up the material.

In the authors' workflow: Estimation of nucleated cell counts was performed using reference gene primer amplification. Some clones are missing from TCRdb's copy, which holds only in-frame ones; the method was immunoSEQ multiplex PCR. For V, J and clone size, that table is used; D and trimming come from the DNA. This table holds some 270,000 clones, about 80% found once. This clone was recorded once. The germline gives CDR1 MNHEY, CDR2 SMNVEV (reference sequence). The trim removed 5 bases at V and 3 bases at J, leaving 5 bases unmatched. The CDR3 runs 14 residues. The chain joins TRBV27 to TRBJ1-1, with 8 bases aligning to TRBD1. The receptor comes from a man aged 45-65 years who had recovered from COVID-19. Material for sequencing was PBMCs or T cells enriched from blood (not recorded which). The CDR3 reads CASSRQGRDTEAFF. The CDR3 nucleotides read TGTGCCAGCAGTCGACAGGGGCGGGACACTGAAGCTTTCTTT.